The T cell receptor beta chain under discussion was sequenced for a study of graft-versus-host responses after intestinal transplantation. Study in general: Transplants were multivisceral, liver-intestinal, or isolated intestinal. The recipients all started with anti-thymocyte globulin induction and then took tacrolimus and steroids for two to four years. Findings of the study overall: Allografts of patients with graft-donor T cell macrochimerism showed high graft-versus-host to host-versus-graft clone ratios. Present in recipient marrow, GvH clones included some that appeared first in ileum or blood.

Germline V CDR1 and CDR2: LNHDA, SQIVND (reference sequence). Trimming stripped 5 bases from V and 1 base from J, with 14 bases between. The CDR3 sequence is 15 residues long. Concerning this clone: Its antigen is undetermined.

Clones were read by immunoSEQ multiplex PCR, and TCRdb kept only the in-frame ones, dropping some. The sample consists of about 90,000 clones, around 93% of them appearing once. The starting material was unstimulated CD8+ T cells sorted from spleen or lymph node cells, obtained before transplant. The chain couples TRBV19 to TRBJ1-1, with D tentatively TRBD1 (6 bases). The TCR sequence derives from a human donor who was the organ donor for an intestinal transplant. CDR3 in DNA: TGTGCCAGTAGTGCGTCCTCGACAGGGAACACTGAAGCTTTCTTT. Translating it yields CASSASSTGNTEAFF.